This T cell receptor beta chain came from a study of spatial heterogeneity in lung cancer. This clonotype was counted a few times. The target antigen is unknown. Overall study findings and caveats: It was found that expanded intratumoral alpha and beta TCR counts tracked tumor mutation counts. As ubiquitous and regional nonsynonymous mutations varied, counts of ubiquitous and regional expanded TCRs tracked them, respectively.

Per the germline V gene, CDR1 is SGHTA and CDR2 is FQGNSA. The length of the CDR3 is 16 residues. The J segment lost 2 bases and the V segment lost 2 bases, leaving 7 bases of the junction unmatched. TCRdb reprocessed the 5' RACE reads via MiXCR and lists one record per CDR3 protein. The table includes roughly 8,900 distinct CDR3 sequences, roughly 9.4% detected once. The time point denotes: sample taken at primary tumor resection. Donors were some 72 untreated early-stage non-small cell lung cancer patients. The study sequenced unsorted whole RNA from tumor, nontumor lung or frozen PBMC. The sample was lung tumor tissue, taken at surgery. The sequence was collected from a female donor with early-stage non-small cell lung cancer. The rearrangement joins TRBV7-2 to TRBJ2-3; 7 bases align to TRBD2. The CDR3 nucleotides are TGTGCCAGCAGCTTACTTCTAGCGGCCTTCACAGATACGCAGTATTTT. Encoded protein: CASSLLLAAFTDTQYF.